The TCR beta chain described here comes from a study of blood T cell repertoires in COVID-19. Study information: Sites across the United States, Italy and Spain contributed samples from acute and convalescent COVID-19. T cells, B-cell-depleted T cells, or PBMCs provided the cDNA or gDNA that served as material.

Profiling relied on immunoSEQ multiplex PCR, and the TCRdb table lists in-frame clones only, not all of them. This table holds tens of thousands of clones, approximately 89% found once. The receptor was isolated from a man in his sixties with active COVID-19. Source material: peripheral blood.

CDR3 protein: CASSLGHRGTEAFF. CDR3 bases: TGTGCCAGCAGTTTAGGACACCGTGGGACTGAAGCTTTCTTT. This chain uses TRBV28 with TRBJ1-1, with D tentatively TRBD1 (5 bases). Looked up from germline, CDR1 is MDHEN and CDR2 is SYDVKM. This CDR3 contains 14 residues. V lost 2 bases and J lost 5, with 12 bases in between.